This T cell receptor (beta chain) comes out of a study of response to subunit inactivated influenza vaccine. Study findings and constraints: Each seasonal influenza vaccination, the authors suggested, recruits few new T cells.

Trimming took off 8 bases at V and 5 bases at J, with 9 bases between the two ends. The CDR3 runs to 11 residues. This clonotype was seen more than once but under ten times. Its antigen is undetermined. TCRdb used MiXCR to reprocess the RT-PCR reads, holding one entry per CDR3 protein. The repertoire holds roughly 500,000 distinct CDR3 sequences, with about 25% as singletons. Sequencing used CD4+ T cells sorted from PBMCs, obtained about 5 days after vaccination. The clonotype comes from a man in his fifties who received an inactivated influenza vaccine. This chain connects TRBV12-3 or TRBV12-4 to TRBJ1-1, with unresolved D. DNA for the CDR3: TGTGCCAGCCTGGGGAATACTGAAGCTTTCTTT. It translates to CASLGNTEAFF.